The 9 T cell receptor beta chains listed next were all sequenced from one sample in a study of T cell responses to AZD1222 COVID-19 vaccine. The table came from immunoSEQ multiplex PCR; TCRdb's copy has only in-frame clones and leaves some out. Of approximately 190,000 clones in the sample, about 93% were seen once. Source: peripheral blood, taken 28 days after the second AZD1222 dose. The receptors come from an adult who received the AZD1222 COVID-19 vaccine.

The chain combines TRBV5-1 with TRBJ1-3, with D uncertain. Germline CDR1 is SGHRS and CDR2 is YFSETQ. The CDR3 has 17 residues. V gave up 5 bases and J gave up 0 bases, with 18 bases separating them. The CDR3 loop is CASSYIEAGVSGNTIYF. The CDR3 DNA reads TGCGCCAGCAGTTACATAGAGGCGGGCGTCTCTGGAAACACCATATATTTT.

The chain uses TRBV5-5 and TRBJ1-1, with D uncertain. CDR1 and CDR2 from the germline V gene are SGHKS and YYEKEE (reference sequence). The CDR3 consists of 13 residues. V lost 4 bases, J lost 7 bases, and 14 bases lay in between. CDR3 nucleotides: TGTGCCAGCAGCCTGGGAGCGGAGGATGAAGCTTTCTTT. This sequence encodes CASSLGAEDEAFF.

This chain connects TRBV5-8 to TRBJ1-2; D gene uncertain. This CDR3 comprises 14 residues. Germline CDR1 and CDR2: SGHTS and YDEGEE. V lost 5 bases and J 5 bases, leaving 16 bases between the germline ends. CDR3 DNA: TGTGCCAGCAGGTATGGACGGACTAGTTATGGCTACACCTTC. It specifies CASRYGRTSYGYTF.

The count of this clone is one. The chain is built from TRBV30 and TRBJ1-1, with D perhaps matching TRBD1 (6 bases). Deletions cut 0 bases from V and 7 bases from J, with 15 bases between. The CDR3 covers 14 residues. Per germline, CDR1 GTSNPN and CDR2 SVGIG (reference sequence). CDR3 in amino acids: CAWSVGGHRGEAFF. CDR3 bases: TGTGCCTGGAGTGTTGGGGGCCACAGAGGTGAAGCTTTCTTT.

The gene calls are TRBV19 and TRBJ1-2; tentative D call: TRBD1 (5 bases). Germline V gene lookup returns CDR1 LNHDA and CDR2 SQIVND (reference sequence). V shed 6 bases and J shed 4 bases, with 15 bases lying between them. The CDR3 extends over 14 amino acids. The CDR3 spells CASSPDRGSYGYTF. The CDR3 DNA reads as TGTGCCAGTAGCCCCGACCGGGGCTCCTATGGCTACACCTTC.

The chain links TRBV14 to TRBJ1-6; no firm D call. The ends were cut back, 4 bases at V and 4 bases at J, with 5 bases in the middle. CDR1 is SGHDN and CDR2 is FVKESK in the germline V gene. The CDR3 sequence is 13 residues long. CDR3 DNA sequence: TGTGCCAGCAGCCTACAGTATAATTCACCCCTCCACTTT. Protein: CASSLQYNSPLHF.

This chain links TRBV7-2 with TRBJ1-6; 9 bases line up with TRBD1. Germline V CDR1 and CDR2: SGHTA, FQGNSA. The J segment lost 10 bases and the V segment lost 0 bases, leaving 4 bases of the junction unmatched. The CDR3 length is 15 residues. This chain's CDR3 is CASSLADRGPSPLHF. The CDR3 region has the DNA TGTGCCAGCAGCTTAGCGGACAGGGGCCCCTCACCCCTCCACTTT.

This chain joins TRBV3-1 (or the pseudogene TRBV3-2) and TRBJ1-1; D is unclear. V gave up 2 bases and J gave up 9 bases, with 10 bases separating them. This CDR3 is built from 12 residues. From germline, CDR1 is LGHDT and CDR2 YNNKEL (reference sequence). The chain's CDR3 is CASSQPGQKAFF. In DNA, the CDR3 is TGTGCCAGCAGCCAACCGGGTCAAAAAGCTTTCTTT.

V usage is TRBV30 and J usage is TRBJ2-6; D is uncertain. Germline V gene sequence: CDR1 GTSNPN, CDR2 SVGIG (reference sequence). The CDR3 is made up of 15 amino acids. With 0 bases removed from V and 2 bases from J, the gap between germline ends came to 8 bases. The DNA of the CDR3 is TGTGCCTGGAGTGTATCGGCTGCTGGGGCCAACGTCCTGACTTTC. Its translation: CAWSVSAAGANVLTF.